A selection of T cell receptor beta chains follows, all from one sample in a study of shared clonotypes between healthy human individuals. Measured with immunoSEQ multiplex PCR; TCRdb has only the in-frame clones, and not every one. This sample carries 550,000 to 750,000 clones, roughly 95% of them seen once, and the ten largest clones take around 0.097%. The sequenced sample was naive CD8+ T cells sorted from blood. These receptor sequences come from a woman in her twenties or thirties in good health. Each CDR3 is given with its conserved first and last residue. The size entry is marked missing in some rows and otherwise reads once, few, many or a size class.

size: once; V: TRBV25-1; J: -; CDR3: CASSSTDSYEQYF
size: -; V: TRBV27; J: TRBJ2-3; CDR3: CASSSEGGPDTQYF
size: -; V: TRBV9; J: TRBJ2-6; CDR3: CASSVTDSFSGANVLTF
size: -; V: TRBV27; J: TRBJ2-1; CDR3: CASTLSGSYNEQFF
size: -; V: TRBV7-2; J: TRBJ2-1; CDR3: CASSFGFF
size: -; V: TRBV11-2; J: TRBJ1-2; CDR3: CASSLLEAGADGYTF
size: -; V: TRBV2; J: -; CDR3: CASSVGGYEQYF
size: -; V: TRBV13; J: TRBJ1-1; CDR3: CASSQDRENTEAFF
size: -; V: TRBV16; J: TRBJ2-5; CDR3: CASSPGRKTQYF
size: -; V: TRBV14; J: TRBJ2-5; CDR3: CASGTRPETQYF
size: -; V: TRBV2; J: TRBJ2-6; CDR3: CAREKSGANVLTF
size: -; V: TRBV27; J: TRBJ2-7; CDR3: CASSPGTSGREEQYF
size: -; V: TRBV28; J: TRBJ2-1; CDR3: CASSWTVSLSSYNEQFF
size: -; V: TRBV27; J: TRBJ1-2; CDR3: CAVETGEGYTF
size: -; V: TRBV27; J: TRBJ1-2; CDR3: CASRKTESYGYTF
size: -; V: TRBV27; J: TRBJ2-5; CDR3: CASRVTGGRSETQYF
size: -; V: TRBV7-8; J: TRBJ2-1; CDR3: CASSLGSGRAVNEQFF
size: -; V: TRBV5-8; J: TRBJ2-2; CDR3: CASSLARAVTGELFF
size: -; V: TRBV28; J: TRBJ2-7; CDR3: CASSFTSRGYEQYF
size: -; V: TRBV28; J: TRBJ1-1; CDR3: CASSSYHLSGTSSTEAFF
size: many; V: TRBV7-2; J: TRBJ2-7; CDR3: CASSLGIAYEQYF
size: -; V: TRBV7-8; J: TRBJ2-1; CDR3: CASSLAGTYNEQFF
size: -; V: TRBV5-8; J: TRBJ2-1; CDR3: CASSLGTSAFYEQFF
size: -; V: TRBV5-4; J: TRBJ2-7; CDR3: CASSSPDSPYEQYF
size: -; V: TRBV28; J: TRBJ1-4; CDR3: CASSLPGANEKLFF
size: -; V: TRBV27; J: TRBJ1-4; CDR3: CASNSGGTNEKLFF
size: -; V: TRBV28; J: TRBJ2-3; CDR3: CASRPGQVSSTDTQYF
size: -; V: TRBV6-5; J: TRBJ1-1; CDR3: CASRGTDTEAFF
size: -; V: TRBV7-8; J: TRBJ1-4; CDR3: CASSWDEATNEKLFF
size: -; V: TRBV27; J: TRBJ2-1; CDR3: CASSLLTGHGAGYNEQFF
size: -; V: TRBV7-9; J: TRBJ2-5; CDR3: CASSSFQGPQETQYF
size: -; V: TRBV30; J: TRBJ2-1; CDR3: CAWRRDLIYNEQFF
size: -; V: TRBV11-2; J: TRBJ1-1; CDR3: CASSHGVGPEAFF
size: -; V: TRBV4-2; J: TRBJ2-1; CDR3: CASSQGQNEQFF
size: -; V: TRBV19; J: TRBJ1-5; CDR3: CASRSSTVSNQPQHF
size: -; V: TRBV5-1; J: TRBJ1-2; CDR3: CASSLVGGSDGYTF
size: -; V: TRBV11-3; J: TRBJ2-1; CDR3: CASSLDPGGGNEQFF
size: -; V: TRBV7-9; J: TRBJ2-1; CDR3: CASSLAPREQFF
size: -; V: TRBV29-1; J: TRBJ1-1; CDR3: CSVPDRNGENTEAFF
size: -; V: TRBV10-3; J: TRBJ1-3; CDR3: CAISDSLLRVLSGNTIYF
size: -; V: TRBV6-6; J: TRBJ1-2; CDR3: CASAGSGYTF
size: -; V: TRBV7-8; J: TRBJ2-7; CDR3: CASSLGMNTNYEQYF
size: -; V: TRBV10-2; J: TRBJ2-1; CDR3: CASSTGTGGYNEQFF
size: -; V: TRBV27; J: TRBJ1-2; CDR3: CASSPGTGGTYGYTF
size: -; V: TRBV4-1; J: TRBJ1-4; CDR3: CASSQLGKLFF
size: -; V: TRBV7-9; J: TRBJ2-1; CDR3: CASADSYNEQFF
size: -; V: TRBV7-9; J: TRBJ1-2; CDR3: CASTSYEDRVGGYTF
size: -; V: TRBV6-4; J: TRBJ1-6; CDR3: CASSDTGSYNSPLHF
size: -; V: TRBV25-1; J: TRBJ2-3; CDR3: CASSECPSGKNTDTQYF
size: -; V: TRBV27; J: TRBJ1-2; CDR3: CADSSMRDVYGYTF
size: -; V: TRBV19; J: TRBJ1-1; CDR3: CASSISGPEGNTEAFF
size: -; V: TRBV28; J: TRBJ2-2; CDR3: CASSFRGNHGGGELFF
size: -; V: TRBV28; J: TRBJ2-3; CDR3: CASTSREVTDTQYF
size: once; V: TRBV6-1; J: TRBJ2-1; CDR3: CASSLGVNYEQFF
size: -; V: TRBV30; J: TRBJ1-5; CDR3: CAWSDGTVSNQPQHF
size: -; V: TRBV6-5; J: TRBJ2-7; CDR3: CASSGLGSNYEQYF
size: -; V: TRBV6-1; J: TRBJ2-1; CDR3: CASSETSGHEQFF
size: -; V: TRBV19; J: TRBJ1-2; CDR3: CASALQQDYGYTF